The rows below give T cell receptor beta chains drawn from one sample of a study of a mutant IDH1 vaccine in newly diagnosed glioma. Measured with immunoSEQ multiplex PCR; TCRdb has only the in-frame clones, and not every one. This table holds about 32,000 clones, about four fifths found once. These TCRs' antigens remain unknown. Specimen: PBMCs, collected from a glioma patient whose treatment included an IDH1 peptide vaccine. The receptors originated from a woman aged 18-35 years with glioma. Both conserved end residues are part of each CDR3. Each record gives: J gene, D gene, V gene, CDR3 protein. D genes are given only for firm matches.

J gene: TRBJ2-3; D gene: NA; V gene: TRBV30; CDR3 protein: CAWTGAEAASTDTQYF
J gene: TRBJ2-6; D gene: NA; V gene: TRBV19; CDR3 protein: CASSIDKGNGFGANVLTF
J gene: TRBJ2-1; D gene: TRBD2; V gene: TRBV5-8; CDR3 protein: CASSFPRGGNEQFF
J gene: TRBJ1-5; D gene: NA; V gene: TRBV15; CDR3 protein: CATSSRAISPGLDQPQHF
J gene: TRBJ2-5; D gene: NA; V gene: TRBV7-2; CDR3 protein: CASSLGAVETQYF
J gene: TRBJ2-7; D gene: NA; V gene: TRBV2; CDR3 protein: CASLGHPYEQYF
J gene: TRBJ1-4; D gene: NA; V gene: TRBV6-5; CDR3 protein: CASSYSRGLAEKLFF
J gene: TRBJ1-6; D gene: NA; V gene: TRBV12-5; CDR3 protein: CASNRDSTYNSPLHF
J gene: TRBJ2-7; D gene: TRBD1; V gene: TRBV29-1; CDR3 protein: CSVAGPGQGAPYEQYF
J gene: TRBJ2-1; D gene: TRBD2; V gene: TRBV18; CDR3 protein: CASSPLANPTAREQFF
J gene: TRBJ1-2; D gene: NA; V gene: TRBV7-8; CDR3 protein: CASSLELGAYGYTF
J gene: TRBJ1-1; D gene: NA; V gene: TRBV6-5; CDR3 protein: CASSYTTNTEAFF
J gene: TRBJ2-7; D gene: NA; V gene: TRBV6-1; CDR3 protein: CASSHQGYEQYF
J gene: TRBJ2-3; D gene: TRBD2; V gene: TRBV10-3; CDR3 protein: CAISEAPYGGGADTQYF
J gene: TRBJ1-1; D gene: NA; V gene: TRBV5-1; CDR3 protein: CASSLPPYSDGGHTEAFF
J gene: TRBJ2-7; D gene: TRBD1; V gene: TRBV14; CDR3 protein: CASSHHRDRKYYEQYF
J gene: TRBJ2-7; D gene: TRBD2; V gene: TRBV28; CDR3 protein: CASSLGAGGRYEQYF
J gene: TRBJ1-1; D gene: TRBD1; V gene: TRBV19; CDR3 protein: CASSILDRLNTEAFF
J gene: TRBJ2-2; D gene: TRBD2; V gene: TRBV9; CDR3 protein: CASSAQLAGGPSGGELFF
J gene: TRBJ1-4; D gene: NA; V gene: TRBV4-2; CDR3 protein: CASSQGGTGTHNEKLFF
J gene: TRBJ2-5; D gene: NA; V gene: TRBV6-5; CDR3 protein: CASRRFGGETQYF
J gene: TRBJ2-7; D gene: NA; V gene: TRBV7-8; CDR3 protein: CASSLVRSQWGEQYF
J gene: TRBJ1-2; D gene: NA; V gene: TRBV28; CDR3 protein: CASSSPRADGYTF
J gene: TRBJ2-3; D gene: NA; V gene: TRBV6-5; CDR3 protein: CASTAAVTSTDTQYF
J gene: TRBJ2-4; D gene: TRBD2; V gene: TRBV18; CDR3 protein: CASSPSGLAGTNIQYF
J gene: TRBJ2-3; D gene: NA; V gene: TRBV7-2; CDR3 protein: CASSPHTDTQYF
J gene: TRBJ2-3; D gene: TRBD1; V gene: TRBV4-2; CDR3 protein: CASSALQGIGTDTQYF
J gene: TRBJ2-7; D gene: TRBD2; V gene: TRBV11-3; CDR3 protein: CASSLEASGGPTSYEQYF
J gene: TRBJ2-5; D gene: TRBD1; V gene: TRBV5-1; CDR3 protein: CASSTGTGVPTQYF
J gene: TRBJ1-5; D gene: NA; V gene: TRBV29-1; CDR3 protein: CSILTGNGQPQHF
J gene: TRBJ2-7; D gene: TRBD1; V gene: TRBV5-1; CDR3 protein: CASSLEVTGAYEQYF
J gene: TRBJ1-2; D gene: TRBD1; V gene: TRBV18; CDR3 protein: CASTTRTGDYGYTF
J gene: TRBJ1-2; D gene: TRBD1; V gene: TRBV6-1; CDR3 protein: CASSENRDRDGYTF
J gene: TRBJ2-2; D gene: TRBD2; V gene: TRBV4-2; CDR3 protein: CASSQEASGNPGELFF
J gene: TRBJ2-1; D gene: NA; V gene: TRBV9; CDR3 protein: CASSVEGLENNEQFF
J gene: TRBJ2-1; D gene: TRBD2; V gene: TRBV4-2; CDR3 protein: CASSQEISSGGDYNEQFF
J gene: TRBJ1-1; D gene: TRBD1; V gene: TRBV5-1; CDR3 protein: CASSTTGGTNTEAFF
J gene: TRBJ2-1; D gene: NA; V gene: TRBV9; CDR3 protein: CASSNGTHYNEQFF
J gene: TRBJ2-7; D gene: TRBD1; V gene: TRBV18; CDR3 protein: CASSPRDRGFEQYF
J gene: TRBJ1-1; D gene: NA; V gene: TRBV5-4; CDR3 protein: CASSLDSDHTEAFF
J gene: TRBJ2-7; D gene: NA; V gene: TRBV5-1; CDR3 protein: CASSLLPGSAYTYEQYF
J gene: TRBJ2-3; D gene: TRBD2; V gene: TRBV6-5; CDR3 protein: CASSSRLAGGPRMNF
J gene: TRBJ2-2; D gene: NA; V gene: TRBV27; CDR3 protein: CASRGGGLFTGELFF
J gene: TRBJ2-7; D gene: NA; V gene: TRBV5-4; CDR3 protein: CASSRLPITGASYEQYF
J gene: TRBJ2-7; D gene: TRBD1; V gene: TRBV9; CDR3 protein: CASSVGNRGEQYF
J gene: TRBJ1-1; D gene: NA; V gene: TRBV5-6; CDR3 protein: CASSLGRLFTEAFF
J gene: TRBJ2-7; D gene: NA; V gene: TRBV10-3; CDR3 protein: CAISEGSVTSSYEQYF
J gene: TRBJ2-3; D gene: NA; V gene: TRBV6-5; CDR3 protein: CASSLTGYGTDTQYF
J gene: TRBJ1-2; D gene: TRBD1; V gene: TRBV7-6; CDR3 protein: CASGQETGGYYGYTF
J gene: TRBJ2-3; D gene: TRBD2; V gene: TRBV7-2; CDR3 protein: CASSLGLAGEATQYF
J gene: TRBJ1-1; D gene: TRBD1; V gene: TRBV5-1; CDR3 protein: CASSYDRDRMNTEAFF
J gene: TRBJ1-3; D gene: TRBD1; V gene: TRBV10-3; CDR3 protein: CAISGGTGPGNTIYF